Below are 3 T cell receptor beta chains sequenced from a single sample in a study of blood T cell repertoires in COVID-19. The repertoire was sequenced with immunoSEQ multiplex PCR; TCRdb's copy has only in-frame clones and lacks some. This sample carries roughly 480,000 clones, 89% of them seen once, and the ten largest clones take about 0.91%. Sequences were obtained from peripheral blood. The receptors come from a man younger than 35 with COVID-19, enrolled during active disease.

The rearrangement uses TRBV7-9 and TRBJ2-2; 14 bases are shared with TRBD2. CDR1 is SEHNR, CDR2 FQNEAQ, per germline (reference sequence). The CDR3 sequence is 18 residues long. The V gene end was trimmed by 1 base and the J gene end by 10 bases; junction bases not matched to a gene: 11. The CDR3 bases are TGTGCCAGCAGCTTAGGGACTAGCGGGAGGAGCTATTCCGTGGAGCTGTTTTTT. It codes for CASSLGTSGRSYSVELFF.

This chain uses TRBV2 with TRBJ2-5; D might be TRBD2 (6 bases). The CDR3 is made up of 14 amino acids. The germline V gene has CDR1 SNHLY and CDR2 FYNNEI. Trimming removed 8 bases at V and 5 bases at J, with 18 bases between. The chain's CDR3 is CASSYGGSTETQYF. DNA for the CDR3: TGTGCCAGCTCCTACGGGGGATCTACGGAGACCCAGTACTTC.

This clone was observed a single time. The chain links TRBV10-3 to TRBJ1-1, with a possible D match to TRBD1 (5 bases). Per the germline V gene, CDR1 is ENHRY and CDR2 is SYGVKD. This CDR3 has 15 amino acids. Trimming stripped 6 bases from V and 4 bases from J, with 18 bases between. The CDR3 DNA reads TGTGCCATCAGGGGCCCGCAGGGTTTGACCACTGAAGCTTTCTTT. Translation: CAIRGPQGLTTEAFF.